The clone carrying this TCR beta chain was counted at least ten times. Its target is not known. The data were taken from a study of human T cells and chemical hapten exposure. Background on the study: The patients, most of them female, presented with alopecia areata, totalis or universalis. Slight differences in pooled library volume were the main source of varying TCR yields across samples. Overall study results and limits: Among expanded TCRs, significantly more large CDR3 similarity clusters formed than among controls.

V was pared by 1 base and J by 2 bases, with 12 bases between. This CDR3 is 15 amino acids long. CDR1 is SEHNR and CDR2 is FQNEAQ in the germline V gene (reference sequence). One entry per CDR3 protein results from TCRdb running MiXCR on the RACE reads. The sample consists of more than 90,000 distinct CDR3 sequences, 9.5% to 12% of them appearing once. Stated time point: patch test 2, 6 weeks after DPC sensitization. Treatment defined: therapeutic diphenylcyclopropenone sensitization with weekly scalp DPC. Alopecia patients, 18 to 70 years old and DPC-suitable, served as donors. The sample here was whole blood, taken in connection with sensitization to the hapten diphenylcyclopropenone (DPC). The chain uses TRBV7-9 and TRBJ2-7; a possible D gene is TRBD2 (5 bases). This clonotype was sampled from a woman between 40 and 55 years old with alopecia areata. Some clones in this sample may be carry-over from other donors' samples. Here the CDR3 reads CASSLGGLTAYEQYF. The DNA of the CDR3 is TGTGCCAGCAGCTTAGGAGGACTCACAGCCTACGAGCAGTACTTC. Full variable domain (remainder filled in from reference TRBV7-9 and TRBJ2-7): DTGVSQNPRHKITKRGQNVTFRCDPISEHNRLYWYRQTLGQGPEFLTYFQNEAQLEKSRLLSDRFSAERPKGSFSTLEIQRTEQGDSAMYLCASSLGGLTAYEQYFGPGTRLTVT.